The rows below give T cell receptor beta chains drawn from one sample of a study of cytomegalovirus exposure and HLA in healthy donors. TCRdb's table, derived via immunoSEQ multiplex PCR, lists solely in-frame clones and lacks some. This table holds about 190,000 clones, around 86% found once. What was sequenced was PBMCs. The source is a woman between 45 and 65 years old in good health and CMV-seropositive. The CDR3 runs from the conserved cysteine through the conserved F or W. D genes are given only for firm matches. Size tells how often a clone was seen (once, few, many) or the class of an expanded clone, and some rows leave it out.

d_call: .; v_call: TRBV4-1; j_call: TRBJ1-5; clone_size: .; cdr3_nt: TGCGCCAGCAGCCAAGATTGGGCACAGGGTAGGCAGCCCCAGCATTTT; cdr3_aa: CASSQDWAQGRQPQHF
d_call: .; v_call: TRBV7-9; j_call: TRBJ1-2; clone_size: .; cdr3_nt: TGTGCCAGCAGCTTAGAACGGAGCTATGGCTACACCTTC; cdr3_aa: CASSLERSYGYTF
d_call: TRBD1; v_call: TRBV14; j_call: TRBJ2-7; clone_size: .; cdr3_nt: TGTGCCAGCAGTCAAAGAACAGGGGCTGGAGACTACGAGCAGTACTTC; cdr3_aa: CASSQRTGAGDYEQYF
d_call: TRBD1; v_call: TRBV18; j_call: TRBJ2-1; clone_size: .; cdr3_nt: TGTGCCAGCTCACCCCAGACAGGGTTGGATGAGCAGTTCTTC; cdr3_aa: CASSPQTGLDEQFF
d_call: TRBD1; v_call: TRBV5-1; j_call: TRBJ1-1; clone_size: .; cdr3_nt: TGCGCCAGCAGCTTGGCAGGACAGGGCTCTGAAGCTTTCTTT; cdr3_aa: CASSLAGQGSEAFF
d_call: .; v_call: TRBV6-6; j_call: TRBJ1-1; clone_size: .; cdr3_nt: TGTGCCAGCAGTTACCGGCCCAGGGACACTGAAGCTTTCTTT; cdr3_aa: CASSYRPRDTEAFF
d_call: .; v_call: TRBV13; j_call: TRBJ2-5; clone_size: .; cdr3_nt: TGTGCCAGCGCTACTAGTATTCGGCAAGAGACCCAGTACTTC; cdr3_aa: CASATSIRQETQYF
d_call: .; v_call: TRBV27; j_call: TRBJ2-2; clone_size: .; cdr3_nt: TGTGCCAGCAGGGCGCGACAGGTCGCACTCACCGGGGAGCTGTTTTTT; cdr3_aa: CASRARQVALTGELFF
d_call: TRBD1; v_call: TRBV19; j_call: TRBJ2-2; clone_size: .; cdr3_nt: TGTGCCAGTAGCTGGGACAGTTTGGGCACCGGGGAGCTGTTTTTT; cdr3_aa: CASSWDSLGTGELFF
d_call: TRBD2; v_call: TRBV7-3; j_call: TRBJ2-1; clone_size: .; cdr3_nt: TGTGCCAGCAGCCTCCTAGCGGGGGTTTCCAGGGAGCAGTTCTTC; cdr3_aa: CASSLLAGVSREQFF
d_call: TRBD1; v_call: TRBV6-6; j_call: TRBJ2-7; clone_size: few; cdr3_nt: TGTGCCAGCAGGACAGGGGAGTACGAGCAGTACTTC; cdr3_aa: CASRTGEYEQYF
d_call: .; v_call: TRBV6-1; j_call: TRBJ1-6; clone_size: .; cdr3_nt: TGTGCCAGCATAGGGGACATTGTATCACCCCTCCACTTT; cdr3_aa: CASIGDIVSPLHF
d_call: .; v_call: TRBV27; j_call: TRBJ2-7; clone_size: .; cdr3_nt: TGTGCCAGCGGGAGATCAACCTACGAGCAGTACTTC; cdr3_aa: CASGRSTYEQYF
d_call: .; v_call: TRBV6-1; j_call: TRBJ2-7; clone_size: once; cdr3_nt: TGTGCCAGCAGTCCTTGGGAGTTTGAGCAGTACTTC; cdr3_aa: CASSPWEFEQYF
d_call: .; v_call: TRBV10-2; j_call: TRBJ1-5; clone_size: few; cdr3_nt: TGCGCCAGCAGGAGTAACCCCAGCAATCAGCCCCAGCATTTT; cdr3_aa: CASRSNPSNQPQHF
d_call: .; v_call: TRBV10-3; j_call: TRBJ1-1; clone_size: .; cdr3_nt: TGTGCCGTGACAGGGAACACTGAAGCTTTCTTT; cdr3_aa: CAVTGNTEAFF
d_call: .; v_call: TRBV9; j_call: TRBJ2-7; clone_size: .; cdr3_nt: TGTGCCAGCAGCCCAACCGCCGGGGGAGATCTCTACGAGCAGTACTTC; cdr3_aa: CASSPTAGGDLYEQYF
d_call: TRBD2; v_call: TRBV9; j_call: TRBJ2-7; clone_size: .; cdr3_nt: TGTGCCAGCAGCGTAGGACTAGCGGGGGGAACCTACGAGCAGTACTTC; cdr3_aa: CASSVGLAGGTYEQYF
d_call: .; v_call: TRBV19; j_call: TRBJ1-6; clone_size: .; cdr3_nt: TGTGCCAGTAGTATGCAACTGCTCTATAATTCACCCCTCCACTTT; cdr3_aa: CASSMQLLYNSPLHF
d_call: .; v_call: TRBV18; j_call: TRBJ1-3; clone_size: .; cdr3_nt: TGTGCCAGCTCACTCACCAGGGATCCTGGAAACACCATATATTTT; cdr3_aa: CASSLTRDPGNTIYF
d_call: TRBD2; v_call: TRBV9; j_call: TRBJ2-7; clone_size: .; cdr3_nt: TGTGCCAGCAGCACTACACGGGGGGGACTAGCGGGATCCTACGAGCAGTACTTC; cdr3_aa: CASSTTRGGLAGSYEQYF
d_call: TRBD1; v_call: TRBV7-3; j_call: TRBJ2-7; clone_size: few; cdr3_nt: TGTGCCAGCAGCTTAGGACAGGGGGTCGCCTACGAGCAGTACTTC; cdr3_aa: CASSLGQGVAYEQYF
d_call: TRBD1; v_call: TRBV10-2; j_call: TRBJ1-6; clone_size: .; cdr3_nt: TGCGCCAGCAGTGAGATGACAGGGAATTCACCCCTCCACTTT; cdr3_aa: CASSEMTGNSPLHF
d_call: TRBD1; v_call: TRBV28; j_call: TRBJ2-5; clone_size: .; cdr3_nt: TGTGCCAGCAGTGGGGACAGGGATTTTGGGGAGACCCAGTACTTC; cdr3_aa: CASSGDRDFGETQYF
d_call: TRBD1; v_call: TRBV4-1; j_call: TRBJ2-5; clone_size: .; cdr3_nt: TGCGCCAGCTCCTCCCGACAGGGGGCCCGAGAGACCCAGTACTTC; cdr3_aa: CASSSRQGARETQYF
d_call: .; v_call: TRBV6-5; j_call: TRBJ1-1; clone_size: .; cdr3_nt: TGTGCCAGCACTTACGCCGCGGGGACTGAAGCTTTCTTT; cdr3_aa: CASTYAAGTEAFF
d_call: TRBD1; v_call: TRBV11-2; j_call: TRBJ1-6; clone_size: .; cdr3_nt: TGTGCCAGCAGCTTAGGACAGGGGATAGGTTCACCCCTCCACTTT; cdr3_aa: CASSLGQGIGSPLHF
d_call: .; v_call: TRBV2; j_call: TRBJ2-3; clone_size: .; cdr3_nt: TGTGCCAGCGCCCGGACAGTTCCCACAGATACGCAGTATTTT; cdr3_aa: CASARTVPTDTQYF
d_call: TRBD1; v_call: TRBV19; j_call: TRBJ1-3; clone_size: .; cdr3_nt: TGTGCCAGTAAGGAGGGGGCTGCTTTTGGAAACACCATATATTTT; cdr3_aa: CASKEGAAFGNTIYF
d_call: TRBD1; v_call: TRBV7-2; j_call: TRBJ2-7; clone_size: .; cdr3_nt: TGTGCCAGCAGTCCACAGGGGGGCTGGGGATCCTACGAGCAGTACTTC; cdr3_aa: CASSPQGGWGSYEQYF
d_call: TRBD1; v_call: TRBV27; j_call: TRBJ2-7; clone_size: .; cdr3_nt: TGTGCCAGCAGTCCTAGGACAGGGGGTTACGAGCAGTACTTC; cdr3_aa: CASSPRTGGYEQYF
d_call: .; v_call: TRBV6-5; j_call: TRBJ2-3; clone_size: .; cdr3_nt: TGTGCCAGCAGTTACTCGCGGGGAGATACGCAGTATTTT; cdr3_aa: CASSYSRGDTQYF
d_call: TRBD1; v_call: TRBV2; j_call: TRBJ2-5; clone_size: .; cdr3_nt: TGTGCCAGCAGTGCAGACAGGGCGACTGGAGAGACCCAGTACTTC; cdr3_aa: CASSADRATGETQYF
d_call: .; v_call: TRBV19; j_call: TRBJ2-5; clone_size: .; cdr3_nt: TGTGCCAGTAGTGGCCGGGACATCGGTGAGACCCAGTACTTC; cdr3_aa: CASSGRDIGETQYF
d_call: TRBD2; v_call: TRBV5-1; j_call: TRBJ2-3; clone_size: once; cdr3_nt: TGCGCCAGCAGCTTGGCCCCGGGAGGAGATACGCAGTATTTT; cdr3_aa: CASSLAPGGDTQYF
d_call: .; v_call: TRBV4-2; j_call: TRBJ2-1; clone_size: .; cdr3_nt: TGTGCCAGCAGCCCGCGGGACTTCCAAAGCTCCTACAATGAGCAGTTCTTC; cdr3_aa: CASSPRDFQSSYNEQFF
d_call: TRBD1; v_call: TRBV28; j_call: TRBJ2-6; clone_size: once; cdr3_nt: TGTGCCAGCAGTCCTTACCCCGGACAGGCAGTCTCTTCCAACGTCCTGACTTTC; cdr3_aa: CASSPYPGQAVSSNVLTF
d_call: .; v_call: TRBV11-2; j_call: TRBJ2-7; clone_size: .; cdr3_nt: TGTGCCAGCAGAGGAGGGGTCCCCTACGAGCAGTACTTC; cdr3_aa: CASRGGVPYEQYF
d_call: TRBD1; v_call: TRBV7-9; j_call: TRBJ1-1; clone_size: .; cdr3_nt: TGTGCCAGCAGCCTGGGACAGGGGGTTCACACTGAAGCTTTCTTT; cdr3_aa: CASSLGQGVHTEAFF
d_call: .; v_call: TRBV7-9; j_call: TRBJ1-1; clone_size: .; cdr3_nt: TGTGCCAGCAGAGGGGGGGAAAGTTACACTGAAGCTTTCTTT; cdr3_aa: CASRGGESYTEAFF
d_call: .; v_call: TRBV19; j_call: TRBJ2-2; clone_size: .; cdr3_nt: TGTGCCAGTAGTATAGATGTGGTTGCAGGATCCGGGGAGCTGTTTTTT; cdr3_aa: CASSIDVVAGSGELFF
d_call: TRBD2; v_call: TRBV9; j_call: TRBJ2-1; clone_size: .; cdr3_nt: TGTGCCAGCAGCGTACTAGCGGGGGGGAATAATGAGCAGTTCTTC; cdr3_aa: CASSVLAGGNNEQFF
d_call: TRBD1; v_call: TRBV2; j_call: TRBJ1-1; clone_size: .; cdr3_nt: TGTGCCAGCAAAGGGCGGGACAGGAGTTGGAACACTGAAGCTTTCTTT; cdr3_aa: CASKGRDRSWNTEAFF
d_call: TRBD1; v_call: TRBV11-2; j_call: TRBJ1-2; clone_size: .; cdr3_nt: TGTGCCAGCAGCCATGGGACAGGGGGTGACCTGAGCTATGGCTACACCTTC; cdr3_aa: CASSHGTGGDLSYGYTF
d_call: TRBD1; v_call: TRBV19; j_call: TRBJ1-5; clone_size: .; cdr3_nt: TGTGCCAGTAGTAGGGACAGGGGGTTCAATCAGCCCCAGCATTTT; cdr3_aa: CASSRDRGFNQPQHF